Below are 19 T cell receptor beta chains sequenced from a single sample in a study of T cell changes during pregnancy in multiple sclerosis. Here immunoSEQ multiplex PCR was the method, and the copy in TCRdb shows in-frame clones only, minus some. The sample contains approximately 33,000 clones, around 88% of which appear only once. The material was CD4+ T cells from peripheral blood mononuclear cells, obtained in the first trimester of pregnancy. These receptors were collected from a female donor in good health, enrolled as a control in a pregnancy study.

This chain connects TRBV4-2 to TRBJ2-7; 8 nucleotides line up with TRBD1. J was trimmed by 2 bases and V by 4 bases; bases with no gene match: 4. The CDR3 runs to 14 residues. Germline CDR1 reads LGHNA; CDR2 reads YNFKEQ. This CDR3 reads CASSPWTGPYEQYF. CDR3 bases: TGTGCCAGCAGCCCTTGGACAGGGCCCTACGAGCAGTACTTC.

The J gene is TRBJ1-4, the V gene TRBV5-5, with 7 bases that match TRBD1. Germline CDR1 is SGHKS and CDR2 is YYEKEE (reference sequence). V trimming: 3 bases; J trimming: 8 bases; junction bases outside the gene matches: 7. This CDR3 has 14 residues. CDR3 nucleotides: TGTGCCAGCAGCTCCGGACAGGTCGGCGAAAAACTGTTTTTT. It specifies CASSSGQVGEKLFF.

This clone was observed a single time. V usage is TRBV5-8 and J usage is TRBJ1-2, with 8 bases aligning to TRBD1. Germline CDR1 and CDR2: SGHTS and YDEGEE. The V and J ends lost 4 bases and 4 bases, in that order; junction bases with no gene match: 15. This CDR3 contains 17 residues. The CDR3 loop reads CASSPRRGPPSSYGYTF. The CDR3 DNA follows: TGTGCCAGCAGCCCCCGCAGGGGGCCCCCCTCCTCCTATGGCTACACCTTC.

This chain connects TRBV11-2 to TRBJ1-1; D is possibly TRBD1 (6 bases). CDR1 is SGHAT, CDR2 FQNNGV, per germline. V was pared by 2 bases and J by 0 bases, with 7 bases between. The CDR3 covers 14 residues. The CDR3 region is CASSLTGLNTEAFF. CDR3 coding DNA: TGTGCCAGCAGCTTAACAGGGTTGAACACTGAAGCTTTCTTT.

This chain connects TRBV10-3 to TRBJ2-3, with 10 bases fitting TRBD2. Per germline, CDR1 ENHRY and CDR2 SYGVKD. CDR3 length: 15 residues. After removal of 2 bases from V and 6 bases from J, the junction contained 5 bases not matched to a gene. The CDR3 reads CAISEQAGGFDTQYF. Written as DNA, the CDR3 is TGTGCCATCAGTGAGCAAGCGGGGGGGTTTGATACGCAGTATTTT.

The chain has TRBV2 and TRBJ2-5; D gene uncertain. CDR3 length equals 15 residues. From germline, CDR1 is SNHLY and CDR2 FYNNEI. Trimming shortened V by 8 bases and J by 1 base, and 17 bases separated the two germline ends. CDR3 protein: CASFLEWAAQETQYF. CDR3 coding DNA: TGTGCCAGCTTCCTCGAATGGGCAGCCCAAGAGACCCAGTACTTC.

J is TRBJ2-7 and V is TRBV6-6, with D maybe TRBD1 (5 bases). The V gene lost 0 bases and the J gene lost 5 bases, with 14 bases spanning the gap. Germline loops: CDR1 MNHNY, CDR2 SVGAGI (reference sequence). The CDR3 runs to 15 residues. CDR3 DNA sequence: TGTGCCAGCAGTTACTCGGCCATCGCAGGGAACGAGCAGTACTTC. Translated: CASSYSAIAGNEQYF.

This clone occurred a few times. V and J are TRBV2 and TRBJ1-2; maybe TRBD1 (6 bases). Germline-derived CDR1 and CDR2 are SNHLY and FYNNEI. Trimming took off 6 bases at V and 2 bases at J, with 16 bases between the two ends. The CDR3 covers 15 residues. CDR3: CASRNPGQRNYGYTF. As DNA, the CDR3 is TGTGCCAGCAGGAATCCGGGACAACGAAACTATGGCTACACCTTC.

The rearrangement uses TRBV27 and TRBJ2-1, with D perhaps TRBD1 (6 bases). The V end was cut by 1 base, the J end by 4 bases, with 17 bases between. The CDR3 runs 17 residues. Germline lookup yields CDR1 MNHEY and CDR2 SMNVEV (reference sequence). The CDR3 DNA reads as TGTGCCAGCAGTTTATTGGGTTCGACAGGCAATTACAATGAGCAGTTCTTC. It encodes CASSLLGSTGNYNEQFF.

The CDR3 coding sequence is TGTGCCAGTAAGGAGGACTCCGCCCCCGGGGAGCTGTTTTTT. Protein product: CASKEDSAPGELFF. This chain links TRBV6-5 with TRBJ2-2, with D possibly TRBD2 on 5 matching bases. From germline, CDR1 is MNHEY and CDR2 SVGAGI. The CDR3 sequence is 14 residues long. V shed 9 bases and J shed 6 bases, with 17 bases lying between them.

The CDR3 region is CASSPTNPGTIPPQETQYF. CDR3 coding DNA: TGTGCCAGTAGTCCCACAAACCCCGGGACTATCCCCCCGCAGGAGACCCAGTACTTC. This rearrangement joins TRBV19 to TRBJ2-5; 7 nucleotides line up with TRBD2. This CDR3 has 19 residues. V shed 5 bases and J 5 bases; nucleotides not matched to a gene: 23. CDR1 and CDR2 from the germline V gene are LNHDA and SQIVND (reference sequence).

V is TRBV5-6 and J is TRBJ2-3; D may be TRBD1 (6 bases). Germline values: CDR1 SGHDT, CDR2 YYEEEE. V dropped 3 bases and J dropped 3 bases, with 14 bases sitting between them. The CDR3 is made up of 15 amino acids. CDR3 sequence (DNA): TGTGCCAGCAGCTCTACAGGGTATCTAACAGATACGCAGTATTTT. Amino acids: CASSSTGYLTDTQYF.

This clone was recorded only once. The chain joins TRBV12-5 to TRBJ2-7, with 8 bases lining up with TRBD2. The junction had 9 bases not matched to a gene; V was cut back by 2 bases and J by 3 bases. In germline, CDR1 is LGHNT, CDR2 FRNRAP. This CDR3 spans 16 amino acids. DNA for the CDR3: TGTGCTAGTGGTTTGTCGAGCGGGGGAGGCCACTACGAGCAGTACTTC. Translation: CASGLSSGGGHYEQYF.

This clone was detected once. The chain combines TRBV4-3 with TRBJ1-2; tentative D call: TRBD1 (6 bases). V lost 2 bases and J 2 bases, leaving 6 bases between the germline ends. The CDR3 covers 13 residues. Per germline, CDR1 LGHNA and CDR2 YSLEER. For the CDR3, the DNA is TGCGCCAGCAGCCAACAGGGGAACTATGGCTACACCTTC. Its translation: CASSQQGNYGYTF.

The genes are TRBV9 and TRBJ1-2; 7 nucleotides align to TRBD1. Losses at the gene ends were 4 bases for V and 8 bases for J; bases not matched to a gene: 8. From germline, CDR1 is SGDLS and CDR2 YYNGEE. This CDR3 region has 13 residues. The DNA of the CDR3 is TGTGCCAGCAGCCTCGACAGGGATCGGGGCTACACCTTC. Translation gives CASSLDRDRGYTF. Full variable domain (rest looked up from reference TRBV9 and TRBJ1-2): DSGVTQTPKHLITATGQRVTLRCSPRSGDLSVYWYQQSLDQGLQFLIQYYNGEERAKGNILERFSAQQFPDLHSELNLSSLELGDSALYFCASSLDRDRGYTFGSGTRLTVV.

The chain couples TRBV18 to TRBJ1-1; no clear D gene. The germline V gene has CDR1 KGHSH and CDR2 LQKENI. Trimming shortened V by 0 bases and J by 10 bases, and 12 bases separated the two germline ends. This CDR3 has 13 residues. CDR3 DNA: TGTGCCAGCTCACCACCGACAAGGTATCTAGCTTTCTTT. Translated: CASSPPTRYLAFF.

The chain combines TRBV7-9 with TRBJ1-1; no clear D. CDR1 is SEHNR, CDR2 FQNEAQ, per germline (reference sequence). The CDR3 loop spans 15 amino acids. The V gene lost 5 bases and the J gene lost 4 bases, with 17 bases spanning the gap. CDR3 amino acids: CASSHSPDYRTEAFF. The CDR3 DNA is TGTGCCAGCAGCCATTCCCCGGACTATCGCACTGAAGCTTTCTTT.

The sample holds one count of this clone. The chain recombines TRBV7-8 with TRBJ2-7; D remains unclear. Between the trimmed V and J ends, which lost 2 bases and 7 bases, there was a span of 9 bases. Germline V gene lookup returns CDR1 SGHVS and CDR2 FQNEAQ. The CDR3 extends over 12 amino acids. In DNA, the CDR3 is TGTGCCAGCAGCTTAACTACCGGGGAGCAGTACTTC. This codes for CASSLTTGEQYF.

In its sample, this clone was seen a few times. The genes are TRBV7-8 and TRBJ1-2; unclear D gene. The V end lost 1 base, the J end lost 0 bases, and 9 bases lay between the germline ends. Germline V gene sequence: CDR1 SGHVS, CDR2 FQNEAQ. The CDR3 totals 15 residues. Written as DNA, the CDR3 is TGTGCCAGCAGCTTAGGAGGGCTCGCTAACTATGGCTACACCTTC. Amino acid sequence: CASSLGGLANYGYTF.